This is a list of T cell receptor beta chains from one sample in a study of Graves' ophthalmopathy and Graves' hyperthyroidism. TCRdb passed the multiplex PCR reads through MiXCR, listing each CDR3 protein once. The sample shows almost 750,000 distinct CDR3 sequences, 40% of them seen only once. The sequencing sample was made of peripheral blood. The origin of the receptors is an adult man with Graves' ophthalmopathy. Both conserved end residues are part of each CDR3. Fields, in order: CDR3 length, J gene, D gene, clone size, V gene, CDR3 DNA, CDR3 protein. A D gene is named only where the DNA matches it firmly. Clone size is stated in some rows and not others, as once, few, many or a class when expanded.

>14|TRBJ1-2|TRBD1|-|TRBV25-1
TGTGCCAGCAGTTTATTTGGGACAGGGTTCGGCTACACCTTC
CASSLFGTGFGYTF
>15|TRBJ1-3|TRBD1|many|TRBV29-1
TGCAGCGTAGCCGGGACAGGGTCCCCCGGAAACACCATATATTTT
CSVAGTGSPGNTIYF
>15|TRBJ1-5|-|many|TRBV19
TGTGCCAGTAGTTGGCAGGGCCATAGCAATCAGCCCCAGCATTTT
CASSWQGHSNQPQHF
>15|TRBJ1-6|-|few|TRBV6-4
TGTGCCAGCAGCCCATACCTGGAGAGAAATTCACCCCTCCACTTT
CASSPYLERNSPLHF
>13|TRBJ1-1|-|-|TRBV10-3
TGTGCCATCAGGGCGGAGGGGGGCACTGAAGCTTTCTTT
CAIRAEGGTEAFF
>14|TRBJ2-7|-|-|TRBV29-1
TGCAGCGTGGCCTGGCAGTTTCAAGCCTACGAGCAGTACTTC
CSVAWQFQAYEQYF
>14|TRBJ2-2|-|few|TRBV5-1
TGCGCCAGCAGCTTGAACAGGGCTGGCGGGGAGCTGTTTTTT
CASSLNRAGGELFF
>17|TRBJ1-4|-|many|TRBV15
TGTGCCACCAGCAGACCGGTCAGGAGTGCAACTAATGAAAAACTGTTTTTT
CATSRPVRSATNEKLFF
>16|TRBJ2-6|-|-|TRBV7-9
TGTGCCAGCAGCTTAGGAAGGGAAACTGGGGCCAACGTCCTGACTTTC
CASSLGRETGANVLTF
>14|TRBJ2-7|-|many|TRBV15
TGTGCCACCAGCAGAGCAACCGGGGGCTACGAGCAGTACTTC
CATSRATGGYEQYF
>15|TRBJ1-2|-|many|TRBV15
-
CATSTSGIHNYGYTF
>14|TRBJ2-5|TRBD1|-|TRBV6-5
TGTGCCAGCAGCCCATGGGACAGTCAAGAGACCCAGTACTTC
CASSPWDSQETQYF
>13|TRBJ1-3|-|many|TRBV7-9
TGTGCCACCGCTGGAGGGTACGGAAACACCATATATTTT
CATAGGYGNTIYF
>12|TRBJ2-7|-|-|TRBV12-3/TRBV12-4
TGTGCCAGCAGTTTTATCAAAGAGGAGCAGTACTTC
CASSFIKEEQYF
>16|TRBJ1-3|-|-|TRBV11-1
TGTGCCAGCAGCTTAACCCGTTGGACTAGCGGAAACACCATATATTTT
CASSLTRWTSGNTIYF
>15|TRBJ1-5|-|-|TRBV2
TGTGCCAGCCGATGGAGGGGGGATAGCAATCAGCCCCAGCATTTT
CASRWRGDSNQPQHF
>15|TRBJ1-5|-|-|TRBV7-9
TGCGCCAGCAGCCAAGCCAGGGATAGCAATCAGCCCCAGCATTTT
CASSQARDSNQPQHF